This TCR beta chain is drawn from a study of PD-L1 blockade in urothelial cancer. Overall study: Patients had received 0 to 3 prior chemotherapy regimens.

Losses at the gene ends were 4 bases for V and 0 bases for J; bases not matched to a gene: 9. Germline V gives CDR1 SGHTS, CDR2 YDEGEE. The CDR3 sequence is 17 residues long. Generated by immunoSEQ multiplex PCR, the TCRdb table keeps only in-frame clones and is missing some. The repertoire includes tens of thousands of clones, 87% of them detected once, and 6% to 9% sits in the top ten. This clonotype originated in a man in his fifties or sixties with urothelial cancer. Sequenced material: PBMCs, taken around atezolizumab (anti-PD-L1) treatment. The V and J genes are TRBV5-8 and TRBJ2-1, with 8 nucleotides matching TRBD1. In nucleotides, the CDR3 is TGTGCCAGCAGCGGGGGGACAGGCAAGAGCTCCTACAATGAGCAGTTCTTC. Protein sequence: CASSGGTGKSSYNEQFF.